A selection of T cell receptor beta chains follows, all from one sample in a study of T cell repertoires in cytomegalovirus infection. TCRdb recomputed calls from the reads with MiXCR, one row per CDR3 protein. The sample has more than 650,000 distinct CDR3 sequences, approximately 40% seen once. Sequences were obtained from PBMCs. The receptors stem from a human donor in good health (CMV status not recorded). Some clones in this sample may be carry-over from other donors' samples. Both conserved end residues are part of each CDR3. Each record gives: J gene, clone size, D gene, V gene, CDR3 DNA, CDR3 protein. The D gene is left open where the match is weak. Not every row has a clone size; where given, it reads once, few, many or a size class.

J: TRBJ2-7; size: NA; D: NA; V: TRBV7-2; DNA: TGTGCCAGCAGCTTAGATCCTGGGGGCTTACCTGAATTC; CDR3: CASSLDPGGLPEF
J: TRBJ2-1; size: NA; D: TRBD2; V: TRBV20-1; DNA: TGCAGTGCTAAGCCTAGCGGGCAATACAATGAGCAGTTCTTC; CDR3: CSAKPSGQYNEQFF
J: TRBJ1-1; size: few; D: NA; V: TRBV7-2; DNA: TGTGCCAGCAGCTTAGCGGAGGGTTACACTGAAGCTTTCTTT; CDR3: CASSLAEGYTEAFF
J: TRBJ2-1; size: few; D: NA; V: TRBV19; DNA: TGTGCCAGTAGTATTGTAGAGAGATCTAACAATGAGCAGTTCTTC; CDR3: CASSIVERSNNEQFF
J: TRBJ1-6; size: NA; D: NA; V: TRBV4-1; DNA: TGCGCCAGCAGCCAAGACGCGGATTCACCCCTCCACTTT; CDR3: CASSQDADSPLHF
J: TRBJ2-1; size: few; D: NA; V: TRBV7-8; DNA: TGTGCCAGCAGCTCCCCCGGGGGAAACTCCTACAATGAGCAGTTCTTC; CDR3: CASSSPGGNSYNEQFF
J: TRBJ2-1; size: few; D: TRBD2; V: TRBV20-1; DNA: TGCAGTGCCACGAGCGGGAGAAGCTACAATGAGCAGTTCTTC; CDR3: CSATSGRSYNEQFF
J: TRBJ2-3; size: NA; D: NA; V: TRBV5-5; DNA: TGTGCCAGCAGTTCCGGGTCCCCTCGGGATACGCAGTATTTT; CDR3: CASSSGSPRDTQYF
J: TRBJ2-3; size: NA; D: NA; V: TRBV7-2; DNA: TGTGCAAGCAGCTTAGCCCAGGCAACGGAGTATTTT; CDR3: CASSLAQATEYF
J: TRBJ2-5; size: NA; D: TRBD2; V: TRBV27; DNA: TGTGCCAGCAGTTTAGGACTAGCGGGAGGGAATTTACAAGAGACCCAGTACTTC; CDR3: CASSLGLAGGNLQETQYF
J: TRBJ2-2; size: few; D: TRBD2; V: TRBV7-2; DNA: TGTGCCAGCAGCTTCCGGGCGACTAGCGGAAACACCGGGGAGCTGTTTTTT; CDR3: CASSFRATSGNTGELFF
J: TRBJ2-3; size: few; D: NA; V: TRBV28; DNA: TGTGCCACCGATCGGGTCACAGATACGCAGTATTTT; CDR3: CATDRVTDTQYF
J: TRBJ1-5; size: NA; D: NA; V: TRBV15; DNA: TGTGCCACCAGCCGGGGGGGCGGCAATCAGCCCCAGCATTTT; CDR3: CATSRGGGNQPQHF
J: TRBJ1-1; size: NA; D: NA; V: TRBV20-1; DNA: TGCAGTGCTAGAGATAGGGCGACAGCCAAGAACACTGAAGCTTTCTTT; CDR3: CSARDRATAKNTEAFF
J: TRBJ1-2; size: once; D: NA; V: TRBV12-3/TRBV12-4; DNA: TGTGCCCGCAGTCCGGGACACGATGGCTACACCTTC; CDR3: CARSPGHDGYTF
J: TRBJ2-2; size: NA; D: NA; V: TRBV4-1; DNA: TGCGCCAGCAACCTGGCGACTGGGGGGGCTTCGAACACCGGGGAGCTGTTTTTT; CDR3: CASNLATGGASNTGELFF
J: TRBJ1-4; size: few; D: NA; V: TRBV29-1; DNA: TGCAGCGTTTTGGGAGGGGAGCTGACATTT; CDR3: CSVLGGELTF
J: TRBJ2-1; size: few; D: NA; V: TRBV5-6; DNA: TGTGCCAGCAGCTTTAGGGTCAGCTCCTACAATGAGCAGTTCTTC; CDR3: CASSFRVSSYNEQFF
J: TRBJ2-6; size: few; D: NA; V: TRBV7-2; DNA: TGTGCCAGCAGCCAAGGGGGGAGGCGTGGGGCCAACGTCCTGACTTTC; CDR3: CASSQGGRRGANVLTF
J: TRBJ2-5; size: NA; D: TRBD2; V: TRBV4-1; DNA: TGCGCCAGCAAACCCCAACTAGCGGTCCAAGAGACCCAGTACTTC; CDR3: CASKPQLAVQETQYF
J: TRBJ1-5; size: NA; D: TRBD1; V: TRBV6-2/TRBV6-3; DNA: TGTGCCAGCAGTGTCTTACTGGCTCAGGGGGGCAATCAGCCCCAGCATTTT; CDR3: CASSVLLAQGGNQPQHF
J: TRBJ2-7; size: NA; D: TRBD1; V: TRBV12-3/TRBV12-4; DNA: TGTGCCAGCAGCCTCCCGGGACAGGGCGAGCAGTACTTC; CDR3: CASSLPGQGEQYF
J: TRBJ1-4; size: few; D: NA; V: TRBV6-5; DNA: TGTGCCAGCAGTTACGGGCAGTCTAATGAAAAACTGTTTTTT; CDR3: CASSYGQSNEKLFF
J: TRBJ1-1; size: NA; D: NA; V: TRBV7-3; DNA: TGTGCCAGCAGCATAAAGTGGGGGTCTGAAGCTTTCTTT; CDR3: CASSIKWGSEAFF
J: TRBJ1-2; size: NA; D: NA; V: TRBV28; DNA: TGTGCCAGCAGTTTATGGGACACTAACTATGGCTACACCTTC; CDR3: CASSLWDTNYGYTF
J: TRBJ2-3; size: NA; D: TRBD1; V: TRBV7-9; DNA: TGTGCCAGCAGCCGGACAGGGGGCCGATTTTACACAGATACGCAGTATTTT; CDR3: CASSRTGGRFYTDTQYF
J: TRBJ1-2; size: NA; D: NA; V: TRBV20-1; DNA: TGCAGTGCTACTGGGGCAGACTATGGCTACACCTTC; CDR3: CSATGADYGYTF
J: TRBJ2-5; size: few; D: NA; V: TRBV7-2; DNA: TGTGCCAGCAGCTTAGGAGGAGGAGGGGTCGGGACCCAGTACTTC; CDR3: CASSLGGGGVGTQYF
J: TRBJ2-1; size: NA; D: NA; V: TRBV6-2/TRBV6-3; DNA: TGTGCCAGCGGTACCCAGGTCGGAGCAGCTAATGAGCAGTTCTTC; CDR3: CASGTQVGAANEQFF
J: TRBJ2-1; size: few; D: TRBD2; V: TRBV30; DNA: TGTGCCTGGAGTGTAGCTAGCGGGGGCGATGAGCAGTTCTTC; CDR3: CAWSVASGGDEQFF
J: TRBJ1-4; size: NA; D: NA; V: TRBV30; DNA: TGTGCCTGGGGATCGGGGGGCCGACTGTTTTTT; CDR3: CAWGSGGRLFF
J: TRBJ2-1; size: many; D: NA; V: TRBV6-2/TRBV6-3; DNA: TGTGCCAGCAGTTACAGCCCGGACGGAAAGAATGAGCAGTTCTTC; CDR3: CASSYSPDGKNEQFF
J: TRBJ1-5; size: few; D: NA; V: TRBV5-4; DNA: TGTGCCAGCAGCCCCGGGACTTCAGGCCAGCCCCAGCATTTT; CDR3: CASSPGTSGQPQHF
J: TRBJ1-3; size: NA; D: NA; V: TRBV28; DNA: TGTGCCAGCAGTTTCGTCGGGGGCGGTGGAAACACCATATATTTT; CDR3: CASSFVGGGGNTIYF
J: TRBJ2-3; size: many; D: TRBD2; V: TRBV27; DNA: TGTGCCAGCAGTTTATCAGCGGGGGGGCTGGATACGCAGTATTTT; CDR3: CASSLSAGGLDTQYF
J: TRBJ2-3; size: NA; D: NA; V: TRBV27; DNA: TGTGCCAGCGGCCACCAGGGTTCAGATACGCAGTATTTT; CDR3: CASGHQGSDTQYF